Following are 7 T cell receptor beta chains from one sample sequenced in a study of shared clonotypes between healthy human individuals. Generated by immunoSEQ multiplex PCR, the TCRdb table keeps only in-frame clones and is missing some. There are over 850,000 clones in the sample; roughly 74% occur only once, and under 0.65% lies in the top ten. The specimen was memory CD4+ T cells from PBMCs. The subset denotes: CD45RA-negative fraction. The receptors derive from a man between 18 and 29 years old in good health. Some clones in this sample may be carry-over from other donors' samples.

CDR3 nucleotide sequence: TGTGCCAGCAGCCACGTAATGGGTGTGGGCCGGGACAATGAGCAGTTCTTC. Translating it yields CASSHVMGVGRDNEQFF. The chain joins TRBV14 to TRBJ2-1, with unresolved D. The CDR3 has 17 amino acids. The germline V gene encodes CDR1 SGHDN and CDR2 FVKESK. Deletions cut 3 bases from V and 5 bases from J, with 20 bases between.

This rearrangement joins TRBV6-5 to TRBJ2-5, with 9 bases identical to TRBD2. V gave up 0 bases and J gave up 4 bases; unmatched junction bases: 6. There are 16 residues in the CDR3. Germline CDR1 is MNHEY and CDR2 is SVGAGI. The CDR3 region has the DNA TGTGCCAGCAGTTACTCCCTAGCGGGATGGGGAGAGACCCAGTACTTC. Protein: CASSYSLAGWGETQYF.

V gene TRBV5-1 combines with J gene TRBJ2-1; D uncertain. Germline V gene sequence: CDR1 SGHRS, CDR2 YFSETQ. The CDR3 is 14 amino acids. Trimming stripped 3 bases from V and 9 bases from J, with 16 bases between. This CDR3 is CASSWAPPALEQFF. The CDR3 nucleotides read TGCGCCAGCAGCTGGGCCCCTCCCGCCCTTGAGCAGTTCTTC.

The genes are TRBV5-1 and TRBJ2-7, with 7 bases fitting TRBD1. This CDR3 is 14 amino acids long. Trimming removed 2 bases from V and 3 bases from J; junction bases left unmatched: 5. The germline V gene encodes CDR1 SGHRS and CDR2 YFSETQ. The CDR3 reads CASSFQGQIYEQYF. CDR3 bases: TGCGCCAGCAGCTTTCAGGGACAGATCTACGAGCAGTACTTC.

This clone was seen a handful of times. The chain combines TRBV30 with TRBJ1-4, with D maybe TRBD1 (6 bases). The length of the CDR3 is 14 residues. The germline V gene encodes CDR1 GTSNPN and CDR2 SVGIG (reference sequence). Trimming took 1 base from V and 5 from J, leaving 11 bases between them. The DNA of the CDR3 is TGTGCCTGGAGTGGGGGGGCCGGGAATGAAAAACTGTTTTTT. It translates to CAWSGGAGNEKLFF. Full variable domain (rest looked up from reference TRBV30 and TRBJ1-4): SQTIHQWPATLVQPVGSPLSLECTVEGTSNPNLYWYRQAAGRGLQLLFYSVGIGQISSEVPQNLSASRPQDRQFILSSKKLLLSDSGFYLCAWSGGAGNEKLFFGSGTQLSVL.

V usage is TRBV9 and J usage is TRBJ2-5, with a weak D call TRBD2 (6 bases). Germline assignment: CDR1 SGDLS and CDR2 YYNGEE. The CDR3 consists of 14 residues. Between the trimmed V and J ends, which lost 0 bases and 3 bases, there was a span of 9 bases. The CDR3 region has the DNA TGTGCCAGCAGCGTAGACGGGGGAGAAGAGACCCAGTACTTC. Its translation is CASSVDGGEETQYF.

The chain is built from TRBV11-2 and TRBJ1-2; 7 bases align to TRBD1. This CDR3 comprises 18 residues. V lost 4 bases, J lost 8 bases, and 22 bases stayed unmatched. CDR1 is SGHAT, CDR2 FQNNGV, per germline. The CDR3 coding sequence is TGTGCCAGCAGCTCAGGGGGTTATGGCAGGGTTACATTTCGAGGCTACACCTTC. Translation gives CASSSGGYGRVTFRGYTF.